This is a list of T cell receptor beta chains from one sample in a study of OX40 agonist ivuxolimab in advanced cancers. Repertoires were generated with immunoSEQ multiplex PCR, while TCRdb's copy carries only in-frame clones and drops some. The sample contains roughly 75,000 clones, about nine tenths of which appear only once. The sample was CD4+ or CD8+ T cells sorted from blood, taken in a trial of the OX40 agonist ivuxolimab. These receptors came from an adult with an advanced solid tumor such as melanoma, head and neck, liver or kidney cancer. Both conserved end residues are part of each CDR3. The order of the fields is J gene, V gene, clone size, D gene, CDR3 DNA, CDR3 protein. The D gene is left open where the match is weak. For some rows the clone size is stated as once, few or many, or as a class when expanded; others skip it.

J: TRBJ2-5; V: TRBV7-3; size: -; D: -; DNA: TGTGCCAGCAGCCCGCGGGGGACAGTTCAAGAGACCCAGTACTTC; CDR3: CASSPRGTVQETQYF
J: TRBJ2-7; V: TRBV18; size: -; D: -; DNA: TGTGCCAGCTCACCCCGGGGGAACGAGCAGTACTTC; CDR3: CASSPRGNEQYF
J: TRBJ2-4; V: TRBV29-1; size: -; D: TRBD1; DNA: TGCAGCGTTGCTTCCCGGAGACAGGGGAAAAACATTCAGTACTTC; CDR3: CSVASRRQGKNIQYF
J: TRBJ1-6; V: TRBV5-1; size: -; D: TRBD1; DNA: TGCGCCAGCAGTCGGGGGCAGGGGGCCTCCTATAATTCACCCCTCCACTTT; CDR3: CASSRGQGASYNSPLHF
J: TRBJ2-7; V: TRBV28; size: -; D: TRBD1; DNA: TGTGCCAGCAGTTACGACAGGGGGAACTCCTACGAGCAGTACTTC; CDR3: CASSYDRGNSYEQYF
J: TRBJ2-1; V: TRBV11-2; size: once; D: TRBD2; DNA: TGTGCCAGCAGCTTAGCTAGCGGGGGCCTGTACAATGAGCAGTTCTTC; CDR3: CASSLASGGLYNEQFF
J: TRBJ1-5; V: TRBV4-2; size: -; D: TRBD1; DNA: TGTGCCAGCAGCGACAGGGCTAATCAGCCCCAGCATTTT; CDR3: CASSDRANQPQHF
J: TRBJ1-2; V: TRBV2; size: -; D: -; DNA: TGTCGCAGGTGGGACAAGCGTGGCTACACCTTC; CDR3: CRRWDKRGYTF
J: TRBJ2-7; V: TRBV10-2; size: -; D: TRBD1; DNA: TGCGCCAGCCGGGGACAGGGTTTGATTCACGAGCAGTACTTC; CDR3: CASRGQGLIHEQYF
J: TRBJ1-1; V: TRBV7-3; size: -; D: TRBD1; DNA: TGTGCCAGCAGCCGACGTCCCGGGACAGGGGTGGAGGCTGAAGCTTTCTTT; CDR3: CASSRRPGTGVEAEAFF
J: TRBJ2-5; V: TRBV7-9; size: few; D: TRBD2; DNA: TGTGCCAGCAGCTTAGGAGATAGCGGGAGAGGGGGAGAGACCCAGTACTTC; CDR3: CASSLGDSGRGGETQYF
J: TRBJ2-1; V: TRBV6-6; size: once; D: TRBD1; DNA: TGTGCCAGCAGTTACGACAGGGGAAATGAGCAGTTCTTC; CDR3: CASSYDRGNEQFF
J: TRBJ2-2; V: TRBV5-1; size: -; D: -; DNA: TGCGCCAGCAGCTTGCCTCCTAGGGCGCCGAACACCGGGGAGCTGTTTTTT; CDR3: CASSLPPRAPNTGELFF
J: TRBJ2-3; V: TRBV28; size: -; D: TRBD1; DNA: TGTGCCAGCAGTCCGACAGGGGTTGGAAGCAGGACAGATACGCAGTATTTT; CDR3: CASSPTGVGSRTDTQYF
J: TRBJ1-1; V: TRBV27; size: -; D: -; DNA: TGTGCCAGCAGGAGGGAATACAGGGCTAACACTGAAGCTTTCTTT; CDR3: CASRREYRANTEAFF
J: TRBJ2-5; V: TRBV10-3; size: -; D: -; DNA: TGTGCCGCAGCGTCCACAGCCGTTGAAGAGACCCAGTACTTC; CDR3: CAAASTAVEETQYF
J: TRBJ1-6; V: TRBV6-6; size: -; D: TRBD1; DNA: TGTGCCACTACCGGGACAGGCAGGAGTTCACCCCTCCACTTT; CDR3: CATTGTGRSSPLHF
J: TRBJ2-2; V: TRBV19; size: -; D: TRBD2; DNA: TGTGCCAGTAGTGTAGCGGGCGCGAACACCGGGGAGCTGTTTTTT; CDR3: CASSVAGANTGELFF
J: TRBJ2-4; V: TRBV27; size: -; D: -; DNA: TGTGCCAGCAGTCGAGGGACGATTCAGTACTTC; CDR3: CASSRGTIQYF
J: TRBJ2-7; V: TRBV10-1; size: -; D: -; DNA: TGCGCCAGCAGTGCCGCCAGGGAGTACGAGCAGTACTTC; CDR3: CASSAAREYEQYF
J: TRBJ1-4; V: TRBV19; size: -; D: -; DNA: TGTGCCAGTAGTCTGTCCGCAACTAATGAAAAACTGTTTTTT; CDR3: CASSLSATNEKLFF
J: TRBJ1-5; V: TRBV4-1; size: once; D: -; DNA: TGCGCCAGCAGCCCTGCCGGGACAACGAATCAGCCCCAGCATTTT; CDR3: CASSPAGTTNQPQHF
J: TRBJ2-7; V: TRBV19; size: -; D: -; DNA: TGTGCCAGTAGGGCGGATACTGACTACGAGCAGTACTTC; CDR3: CASRADTDYEQYF
J: TRBJ2-1; V: TRBV5-1; size: -; D: TRBD1; DNA: TGCGCCAGCAGCCAACCCCCGGGACAGGGATCCTACAATGAGCAGTTCTTC; CDR3: CASSQPPGQGSYNEQFF
J: TRBJ2-7; V: TRBV7-2; size: -; D: TRBD1; DNA: TGTGCCAGCAGCTTGACAGGGGTTGACGAGCAGTACTTC; CDR3: CASSLTGVDEQYF
J: TRBJ2-1; V: TRBV30; size: -; D: TRBD2; DNA: TGTGCCTGGAGTGTGAGGACTAGCGGGAGGGGGGTTGAGCAGTTCTTC; CDR3: CAWSVRTSGRGVEQFF
J: TRBJ1-6; V: TRBV5-1; size: once; D: TRBD1; DNA: TGCGCCAGCAGCTCCACCGGGGACAGCCGGGGGATTTTTGGGTCACCCCTCCACTTT; CDR3: CASSSTGDSRGIFGSPLHF
J: TRBJ1-3; V: TRBV5-1; size: -; D: -; DNA: TGCGCCAGCAGCTCCAAACCAGGGTCCTCTGGAAACACCATATATTTT; CDR3: CASSSKPGSSGNTIYF
J: TRBJ2-2; V: TRBV2; size: -; D: TRBD1; DNA: TGTGCCAGCAGTGCAAACAGGGGAGTCACCGGGGAGCTGTTTTTT; CDR3: CASSANRGVTGELFF
J: TRBJ2-5; V: TRBV27; size: -; D: -; DNA: TGTGCCAGCAGTGGCTCTCGAGGAGGGGGGCAAGAGACCCAGTACTTC; CDR3: CASSGSRGGGQETQYF
J: TRBJ2-1; V: TRBV11-2; size: -; D: TRBD2; DNA: TGTGCCAGCAGCTTAGAGAGCGGGAGTGCCGATGAGCAGTTCTTC; CDR3: CASSLESGSADEQFF
J: TRBJ1-5; V: TRBV2; size: -; D: -; DNA: TGTGCCAGCAGTGAGGGGGGACGGGCTATCAATCAGCCCCAGCATTTT; CDR3: CASSEGGRAINQPQHF
J: TRBJ1-4; V: TRBV11-2; size: -; D: -; DNA: TGTGCCAGCAGCCTGGGAACGGGCCTCAATGAAAAACTGTTTTTT; CDR3: CASSLGTGLNEKLFF